The entry below gives a single TCR beta chain sequence along with its context. Measured with immunoSEQ multiplex PCR; TCRdb has only the in-frame clones, and not every one. The sample lists under 350,000 clones; approximately 85% were seen once. These data come from a study of blood T cell repertoires in COVID-19. Study context: The United States, Italy and Spain provided the acute and convalescent COVID-19 samples. Sample material is recorded as cDNA or gDNA derived from T cells, B-cell-depleted T cells, or PBMCs.

Sequenced sample: peripheral blood. The receptor was derived from a human donor in a cohort sampled during active COVID-19.

CDR3 coding DNA: TGTGCCCAAGGGGACAGGGAGAACGAGCAGTACTTC. The encoded protein is CAQGDRENEQYF. The rearrangement joins TRBV10-3 to TRBJ2-7; 9 nucleotides match TRBD1. The CDR3 is 12 amino acids. The germline CDR1 and CDR2 sequences are ENHRY and SYGVKD. Trimming at V came to 11 bases and at J to 5 bases, leaving 7 bases not matched to a gene.